This TCR beta chain stems from a study of blood T cells in healthy people across ages. From germline, CDR1 is SQVTM and CDR2 ANQGSEA. The J segment lost 3 bases and the V segment lost 4 bases, leaving 6 bases of the junction unmatched. The CDR3 length is 14 residues. Combining a sample-barcoded 5' primer with a J-beta primer mix, a second PCR ran for 7 to 11 cycles. Any given sample supplied a minimum of 3 million CDR3-containing paired-end reads. TCRdb processed the 5' RACE reads anew with MiXCR; each CDR3 protein has one entry. The sample lists more than 800,000 distinct CDR3 sequences, under 45% seen once, with 18% in the top ten. Study-wide findings and caveats: Age brought a roughly linear fall in TCR beta diversity measured per million T cells.

This clonotype was seen more than once but under ten times. Its antigen is unidentified. Each individual donor underwent a draw of approximately 10 milliliters of peripheral blood. This sequence joins TRBV29-1 and TRBJ2-5, with 9 bases fitting TRBD2. The source of this sequence is a woman in her fifties or sixties in good health. Source material: blood. This CDR3 is CSVVAGGREETQYF. The CDR3 DNA is TGCAGCGTTGTGGCGGGAGGGCGGGAAGAGACCCAGTACTTC.